A selection of T cell receptor beta chains follows, all from one sample in a study of T-cell reconstitution after alpha-beta-depleted transplantation in children. TCRdb fed the PCR reads into MiXCR, producing one record per CDR3 protein. Found here are under 400,000 distinct CDR3 sequences, approximately 23% of them singletons; the top ten hold approximately 11%. The material sequenced was PBMCs, mostly from graft donor cells, taken 180 days after TCRalphabeta/CD19-depleted stem cell transplant. The source is a male patient aged 10-17 years who had a stem cell transplant for acute lymphoblastic leukemia, so the T cells may come from the graft donor. The CDR3 runs from the conserved cysteine through the conserved F or W. The D gene is left open where the match is weak. Clone size is given for some rows only: seen once, a few or many times, or a class if the clone is expanded.

NA	TRBV4-1	TRBD1	TRBJ2-7	TGCGCCAGCAGCCCCCCAGGGACAGGGAAATGGGAGCAGTACTTC	CASSPPGTGKWEQYF
few	TRBV6-1	TRBD2	TRBJ2-1	TGTGCCAGCAGTCCGGGACTACCCTCCTACAATGAGCAGTTCTTC	CASSPGLPSYNEQFF
NA	TRBV7-9	TRBD1	TRBJ1-2	TGTGCCAGCAGTTCGACAGGGGGATATGGCTACACCTTC	CASSSTGGYGYTF
NA	TRBV2	TRBD2	TRBJ2-1	TGTGCCAGCAGTGCCGGGACTAGCTACTATCTTAGCTCCTACAATGAGCAGTTCTTC	CASSAGTSYYLSSYNEQFF
NA	TRBV20-1	NA	TRBJ2-7	TGCAGTGCTAGCGGGCTCCTATACGAGCAGTACTTC	CSASGLLYEQYF
NA	TRBV12-3/TRBV12-4	NA	TRBJ1-3	TGTGCCAGCAGTTTGATGGGACTTCCTCGCGACACCATATATTTT	CASSLMGLPRDTIYF
NA	TRBV27	NA	TRBJ2-3	TGTGCCAGCAGTTTGCGGGCGCCCAGGGATACGCAGTATTTT	CASSLRAPRDTQYF
few	TRBV6-5	NA	TRBJ2-3	TGTGCCAGCAGCGGGCGGGCAGATACGCAGTATTTT	CASSGRADTQYF
NA	TRBV7-9	TRBD2	TRBJ2-3	TGTGCCAGCAGCTCCTGGACTAGCGGGCTAAGCACAGATACGCAGTATTTT	CASSSWTSGLSTDTQYF
few	TRBV5-1	NA	TRBJ2-7	TGCGCCAGCAGCCTACAGGGCTGGGAGCAGTACTTC	CASSLQGWEQYF
NA	TRBV18	TRBD1	TRBJ2-7	TGTGCCAGCTCACCAAATCCGGGACAGGGCTACGAGCAGTACTTC	CASSPNPGQGYEQYF
few	TRBV4-1	NA	TRBJ2-7	TGCGCCAGCAGCCAAGGGATTCCGCGGGACAGCAGCTCCTACGAGCAGTACTTC	CASSQGIPRDSSSYEQYF
many	TRBV29-1	TRBD2	TRBJ2-7	TGCAGCGCAACGGGAGGATACGAGCAGTACTTC	CSATGGYEQYF